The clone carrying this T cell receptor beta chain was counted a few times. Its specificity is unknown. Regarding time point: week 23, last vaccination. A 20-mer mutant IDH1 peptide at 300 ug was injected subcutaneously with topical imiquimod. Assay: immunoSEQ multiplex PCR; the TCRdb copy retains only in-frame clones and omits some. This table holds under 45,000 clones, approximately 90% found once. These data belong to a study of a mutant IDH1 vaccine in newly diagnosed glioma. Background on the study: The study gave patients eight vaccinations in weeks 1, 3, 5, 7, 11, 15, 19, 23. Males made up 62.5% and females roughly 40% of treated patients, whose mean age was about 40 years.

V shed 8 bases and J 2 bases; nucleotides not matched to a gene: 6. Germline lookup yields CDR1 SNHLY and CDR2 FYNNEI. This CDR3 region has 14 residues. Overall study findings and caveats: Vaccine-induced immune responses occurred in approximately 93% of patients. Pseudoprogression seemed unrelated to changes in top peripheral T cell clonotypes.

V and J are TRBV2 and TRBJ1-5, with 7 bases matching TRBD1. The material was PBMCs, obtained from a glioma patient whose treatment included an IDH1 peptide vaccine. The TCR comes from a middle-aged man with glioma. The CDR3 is CASSPGQRNQPQHF. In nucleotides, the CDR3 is TGTGCCAGCTCTCCGGGACAGCGCAATCAGCCCCAGCATTTT.